The clone carrying this T cell receptor beta chain was detected only a few times. The antigen remains unidentified. The data stem from a study of cytomegalovirus exposure and HLA in healthy donors. The CDR3 consists of 14 residues. CDR1 is MNHNS and CDR2 is SASEGT in the germline V gene. The germline V and J ends were trimmed by 7 bases and 3 bases, with 15 bases remaining between them. Donors came from a validation cohort of over a hundred subjects, distinct from the first 666-subject cohort. General observations from the study: The study designated fewer than 200 TCR beta chains cytomegalovirus-associated. The dataset shows that most TCR sequences were rare, while some public TCRs occurred in many donors. Reportedly, cytomegalovirus status was diagnosed with high sensitivity and specificity.

Sequencing used immunoSEQ multiplex PCR; TCRdb keeps in-frame clones, though not all of them. The data contain some 200,000 clones, 84% of them singletons. The sample consisted of PBMCs. The gene calls are TRBV6-1 and TRBJ1-1; the D gene is possibly TRBD1 (6 bases). The source is a woman younger than 45 in good health and CMV-seropositive. CDR3 loop: CASILRGRDTEAFF. The CDR3 DNA sequence: TGTGCCAGCATACTCAGGGGAAGAGACACTGAAGCTTTCTTT.